The following is a T cell receptor beta chain sequence with its context. Seattle enrolled patients during active infection and tracked them longitudinally. This sample was taken from a study of blood T cell repertoires in COVID-19. Overall study context: Specimens from acute and convalescent COVID-19 originated in the United States, Italy and Spain. PBMCs, B-cell-depleted T cells, or T cells were the source of the cDNA or gDNA that made up the material.

The ends lost 3 bases at V and 5 bases at J; junction bases unmatched: 2. The CDR3 totals 12 residues. Germline V gene data show CDR1 as SQVTM and CDR2 as ANQGSEA. Source study methods: Quantification of nucleated cells was approximated via reference gene primer amplification. Here immunoSEQ multiplex PCR was the method, and the copy in TCRdb shows in-frame clones only, minus some. Clonal size and the V and J genes are those of that table, whereas D and trimming came from the DNA. The sample holds under 450,000 clones; approximately 88% are singletons and the top ten take roughly 12%. The chain links TRBV29-1 to TRBJ2-7; 9 bases agree with TRBD1. Sequenced sample: peripheral blood. The receptor was isolated from a woman aged 50 to 65 with COVID-19, enrolled during active disease. CDR3 sequence reads: CSVDRTGDEQYF. The CDR3, as DNA: TGCAGCGTTGATAGGACAGGGGACGAGCAGTACTTC.